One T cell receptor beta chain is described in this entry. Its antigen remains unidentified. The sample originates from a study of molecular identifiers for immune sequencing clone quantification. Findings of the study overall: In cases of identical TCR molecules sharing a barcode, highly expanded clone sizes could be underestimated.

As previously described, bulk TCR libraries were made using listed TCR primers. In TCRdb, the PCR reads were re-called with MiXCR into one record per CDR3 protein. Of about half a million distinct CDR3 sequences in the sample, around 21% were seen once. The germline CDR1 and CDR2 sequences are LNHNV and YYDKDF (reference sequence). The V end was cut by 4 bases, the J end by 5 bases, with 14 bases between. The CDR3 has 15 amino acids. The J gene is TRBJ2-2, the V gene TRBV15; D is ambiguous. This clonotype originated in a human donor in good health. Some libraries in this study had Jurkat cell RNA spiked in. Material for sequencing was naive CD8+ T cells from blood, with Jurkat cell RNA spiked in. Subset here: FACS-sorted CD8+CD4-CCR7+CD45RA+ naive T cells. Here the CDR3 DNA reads TGTGCCACCAGCACCGAAGAGCTTCGTACCGGGGAGCTGTTTTTT. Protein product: CATSTEELRTGELFF.